This TCR beta chain is from a study of CD4 and CD8 cells across lung adenocarcinoma regions. TCRdb ran MiXCR on the PCR reads and lists one entry per CDR3 protein. The sample includes roughly 4,000 distinct CDR3 sequences, around 51% of them seen just once. Localized lung adenocarcinoma, a non-small cell lung cancer, affected the donors. V lost 5 bases, J lost 10 bases, and 7 bases stayed unmatched. The CDR3 is made up of 14 amino acids. Per germline, CDR1 MNHNS and CDR2 SASEGT. The sample taken for sequencing was CD4+ T cells from the center of a lung tumor. This receptor was identified in a female donor with lung adenocarcinoma. The CD4 and CD8 labels of this study may be unreliable. The chain has TRBV6-1 and TRBJ2-1, with 11 bases fitting TRBD2. The CDR3 nucleotides are TGTGCCAGCAGTCGTAGCGGGAGGGCCAGGGAGCAGTTCTTC. It yields the protein CASSRSGRAREQFF.